This T cell receptor beta chain is from a study of cytomegalovirus exposure and HLA in healthy donors. Whole-study results and caveats: While the bulk of TCR sequences proved rare, some public TCRs turned up in many donors. An assumption of roughly uniform sequencing depth across donors underlay the presence/absence analyses.

V was shortened by 0 bases and J by 4 bases, with 10 bases between the two germline ends. The CDR3 has 14 amino acids. The V gene's germline CDR1 is SGHDN and CDR2 FVKESK. Researchers ran the PCR with 60 Vbeta and 13 Jbeta primers. Profiling relied on immunoSEQ multiplex PCR, and the TCRdb table lists in-frame clones only, not all of them. The sample yields 150,000 to 200,000 clones, over 75% seen once. A word on this clone: Its antigen is unknown.

The sample consisted of PBMCs. The origin of this receptor is a woman between 45 and 60 years old in good health and CMV-seronegative. V usage is TRBV14 and J usage is TRBJ2-7; D possibly corresponds to TRBD1 (5 bases). The CDR3 nucleotides are TGTGCCAGCAGCCAAGATATCAGGGATTACGAGCAGTACTTC. It encodes CASSQDIRDYEQYF.